The T cell receptor (beta chain) described here comes from a study of T cell repertoires in ileal Crohn's disease. Study as a whole: At surgery, 35% to 40% of patients smoked, with median disease duration approximately 7.3 years.

Clones were read by immunoSEQ multiplex PCR, and TCRdb kept only the in-frame ones, dropping some. The sample has some 12,000 clones, approximately 78% seen once; the top ten hold more than 12%. The length of the CDR3 is 15 residues. In germline, CDR1 is SEHNR, CDR2 FQNEAQ (reference sequence). V lost 5 bases to trimming and J lost 10 bases; unmatched junction nucleotides: 8. Time point defined: neoterminal ileum biopsy at postoperative endoscopy, about 6 months after surgery. The receptor was isolated from an adult with Crohn's disease. The V and J genes are TRBV7-9 and TRBJ1-6, with TRBD1 matching 10 bases. Sequencing was performed on ileal tissue. DNA of the CDR3: TGTGCCAGCAGCACATGGACAGGGGGAGGATCACCCCTCCACTTT. This translates into CASSTWTGGGSPLHF. Full variable domain (missing parts from reference TRBV7-9 and TRBJ1-6): DTGVSQNPRHKITKRGQNVTFRCDPISEHNRLYWYRQTLGQGPEFLTYFQNEAQLEKSRLLSDRFSAERPKGSFSTLEIQRTEQGDSAMYLCASSTWTGGGSPLHFGNGTRLTVT.